These 18 T cell receptor beta chains were sequenced from one sample in a study of beta chain features in type 1 diabetes (dated by TCRdb to the late 2010s). Libraries were made using the immunoSEQ multiplex PCR assay. The entire amount of isolated RNA was reverse transcribed using the High Capacity cDNA Reverse Transcription Kit, so the sequenced TCRB transcripts were expressed ones. The clones in this table, taken by TCRdb from immuneACCESS, are in-frame only. Not every clone is retained; where verified, under half of the shortfall comes from an unresolved V gene, and the cause of the rest is unknown. This sample holds approximately 330,000 clones; about 10% were observed only once. The ten top clones hold 0.015% of the sample. The sample was naive CD4+ T cells from blood. This specimen's cell subset or site label, interpreted: true naive CD4+ T cells. The receptors stem from a woman between 25 and 40 years old in good health.

This sequence joins TRBV6-5 and TRBJ1-3; D gene unclear. With 4 bases removed from V and 1 base from J, the gap between germline ends came to 5 bases. The CDR3 extends over 13 amino acids. Germline values: CDR1 MNHEY, CDR2 SVGAGI. CDR3: CASSLSSGNTIYF. The CDR3 DNA reads TGTGCCAGCAGTTTGAGTTCTGGAAACACCATATATTTT.

The V and J genes are TRBV7-3 and TRBJ2-3; tentatively, D is TRBD2 (5 bases). V was shortened by 4 bases and J by 4 bases, with 9 bases between the two germline ends. Germline CDR1 reads SGHTA; CDR2 reads FQGTGA. There are 13 residues in the CDR3. The CDR3 sequence: CASSSTRADTQYF. In DNA form, the CDR3 reads TGTGCCAGCAGCTCGACGAGGGCAGATACGCAGTATTTT. Full variable domain (outside the CDR3, taken from reference TRBV7-3 and TRBJ2-3): GAGVSQTPSNKVTEKGKYVELRCDPISGHTALYWYRQSLGQGPEFLIYFQGTGAADDSGLPNDRFFAVRPEGSVSTLKIQRTERGDSAVYLCASSSTRADTQYFGPGTRLTVL.

This clone was counted between two and nine times. The CDR3 loop reads CASQQDRRNEQYF. The CDR3 coding sequence is TGTGCCAGCCAGCAAGACAGGCGCAACGAGCAGTACTTC. V gene TRBV19 combines with J gene TRBJ2-7; a possible D gene is TRBD1 (6 bases). V was clipped by 9 bases and J by 5 bases, with 17 bases between them. The CDR3 has 13 amino acids. CDR1 LNHDA and CDR2 SQIVND come from the germline V gene (reference sequence).

The chain carries TRBV4-3 and TRBJ1-2; 8 nucleotides agree with TRBD1. The CDR3 covers 15 residues. In germline, CDR1 is LGHNA, CDR2 YSLEER. With V trimmed by 5 bases and J by 0 bases, 5 bases remained unmatched. CDR3 loop: CASSTRTGTNYGYTF. In DNA, the CDR3 is TGCGCCAGCAGCACGCGGACAGGGACTAACTATGGCTACACCTTC.

This chain connects TRBV7-8 to TRBJ1-1; tentatively, D is TRBD1 (6 bases). CDR3 length equals 12 residues. From germline, CDR1 is SGHVS and CDR2 FQNEAQ. V lost 4 bases and J 8 bases, leaving 11 bases between the germline ends. This chain's CDR3 is CASSSWTEEAFF. The CDR3, as DNA: TGTGCCAGCAGCTCTTGGACAGAAGAAGCTTTCTTT.

The chain carries TRBV7-2 and TRBJ2-5; 7 bases align to TRBD2. Germline-derived CDR1 and CDR2 are SGHTA and FQGNSA. CDR3 length: 17 amino acids. With 3 bases clipped from V and 4 bases from J, the junction kept 14 bases outside the gene matches. DNA of the CDR3: TGTGCCAGCAGCTTGGGGCTAGCGGTCCTAGAGGGAGAGACCCAGTACTTC. It specifies CASSLGLAVLEGETQYF. The whole variable domain, filled in from reference TRBV7-2 and TRBJ2-5, reads GAGVSQSPSNKVTEKGKDVELRCDPISGHTALYWYRQSLGQGLEFLIYFQGNSAPDKSGLPSDRFSAERTGGSVSTLTIQRTQQEDSAVYLCASSLGLAVLEGETQYFGPGTRLLVL.

This clone has only a few counts. CDR3 loop: CASSSAGAVDGYTF. The CDR3, as DNA: TGTGCCAGCAGCTCCGCAGGGGCGGTGGATGGCTACACCTTC. J is TRBJ1-2 and V is TRBV7-2; D possibly corresponds to TRBD1 (6 bases). The V end lost 4 bases, the J end lost 6 bases, and 15 bases lay between the germline ends. This CDR3 spans 14 amino acids. CDR1 SGHTA and CDR2 FQGNSA come from the germline V gene.

In this sample, this clone turned up a few times. The rearrangement uses TRBV6-6 and TRBJ2-2; 8 bases are shared with TRBD2. CDR3 length equals 14 residues. Trimming took 6 bases from V and 5 from J; bases not matched to a gene: 5. Per germline, CDR1 MNHNY and CDR2 SVGAGI (reference sequence). The CDR3 DNA is TGTGCCAGCAGACCGGCGGGGGGTACCGGGGAGCTGTTTTTT. It codes for CASRPAGGTGELFF.

This clone appeared a few times. V usage is TRBV29-1 and J usage is TRBJ2-7; 7 bases are a match to TRBD1. This CDR3 has 12 amino acids. Germline values: CDR1 SQVTM, CDR2 ANQGSEA. V shed 7 bases and J 3 bases; nucleotides not matched to a gene: 6. The CDR3 DNA sequence: TGCAGCGCCGGGACAGCTATCTACGAGCAGTACTTC. This encodes CSAGTAIYEQYF.

This sequence joins TRBV15 and TRBJ1-4; a possible D gene is TRBD1 (6 bases). The CDR3 runs 15 residues. The germline gives CDR1 LNHNV, CDR2 YYDKDF (reference sequence). V gave up 1 base and J gave up 4 bases, with 10 bases separating them. In DNA form, the CDR3 reads TGTGCCACCAGCAGAGTGGCAGGGGATAATGAAAAACTGTTTTTT. Residues: CATSRVAGDNEKLFF.

This clone was found a few times. The chain combines TRBV28 with TRBJ2-7; 10 nucleotides line up with TRBD1. Germline-derived CDR1 and CDR2 are MDHEN and SYDVKM. The V gene end was trimmed by 5 bases and the J gene end by 5 bases; junction bases not matched to a gene: 9. The CDR3 covers 15 residues. CDR3 region: CASSPGTGVGDEQYF. CDR3 DNA sequence: TGTGCCAGCAGTCCTGGGACAGGGGTAGGGGACGAGCAGTACTTC.

This clone has just a few counts. The CDR3 loop is CASSLGTGTKNIQYF. As DNA, the CDR3 is TGTGCCAGCAGCTTAGGGACAGGAACCAAAAACATTCAGTACTTC. The chain carries TRBV11-3 and TRBJ2-4; 7 bases agree with TRBD1. The CDR3 runs to 15 residues. V lost 1 base and J lost 2; bases outside the gene matches: 2. CDR1 and CDR2 from the germline V gene are SGHNT and YENEEA.

This clone has only a few counts. This chain connects TRBV5-1 to TRBJ2-1; 7 bases agree with TRBD2. The CDR3 sequence is 14 residues long. Germline values: CDR1 SGHRS, CDR2 YFSETQ. The ends lost 5 bases at V and 12 bases at J; junction bases unmatched: 14. The CDR3, as DNA: TGCGCCAGCAGTACGGGGCGGGAGAGTTGGGTGCAGTTCTTC. Amino acid sequence: CASSTGRESWVQFF.

The rearrangement links TRBV18 to TRBJ2-7; no definite D call. The CDR3 totals 13 residues. With 0 bases removed from V and 6 bases from J, the gap between germline ends came to 9 bases. The germline gives CDR1 KGHSH, CDR2 LQKENI. This CDR3 is CASSPPSLSEQYF. The CDR3 nucleotides read TGTGCCAGCTCACCACCGTCCCTATCCGAGCAGTACTTC.

This CDR3 reads CASSQGTGPQPQHF. Written as DNA, the CDR3 is TGTGCCAGCTCCCAGGGGACAGGGCCCCAGCCCCAGCATTTT. The chain uses TRBV18 and TRBJ1-5; 9 positions agree with TRBD1. Germline values: CDR1 KGHSH, CDR2 LQKENI. V lost 6 bases to trimming and J lost 7 bases; unmatched junction nucleotides: 7. The CDR3 has 14 residues.

A remark on this clone: Other DNA variants within this sample encode the same CDR3. This chain joins TRBV11-2 and TRBJ2-1, with TRBD1 matching 7 bases. Trimming at V came to 5 bases and at J to 8 bases, leaving 6 bases not matched to a gene. Germline V gives CDR1 SGHAT, CDR2 FQNNGV. CDR3 length: 13 residues. DNA for the CDR3: TGTGCCAGCAGCCCACAGGGGCTCGATGAGCAGTTCTTC. Its protein product is CASSPQGLDEQFF.

This chain uses TRBV28 with TRBJ2-7; D not resolved. Germline V gives CDR1 MDHEN, CDR2 SYDVKM. V was pared by 8 bases and J by 2 bases, with 10 bases between. The CDR3 contains 12 residues. The CDR3 loop reads CASQARTYEQYF. In nucleotides, the CDR3 is TGTGCCAGCCAGGCCCGGACCTACGAGCAGTACTTC. The variable domain in full, completed from reference TRBV28 and TRBJ2-7, reads DVKVTQSSRYLVKRTGEKVFLECVQDMDHENMFWYRQDPGLGLRLIYFSYDVKMKEKGDIPEGYSVSREKKERFSLILESASTNQTSMYLCASQARTYEQYFGPGTRLTVT.

This clone has only a few counts. The sample holds other DNA sequences that translate to the same CDR3. The chain recombines TRBV28 with TRBJ2-5, with D uncertain. This CDR3 comprises 14 residues. Trimming shortened V by 2 bases and J by 2 bases, and 9 bases separated the two germline ends. Germline V gene data show CDR1 as MDHEN and CDR2 as SYDVKM. Here the CDR3 DNA reads TGTGCCAGCAGTTTAGGCCAGATACAAGAGACCCAGTACTTC. The encoded protein is CASSLGQIQETQYF.